This T cell receptor (beta chain) was recovered during a study of T cell repertoires in cytomegalovirus infection. About the research overall: An indication of both CMV infection and matching HLA type came from public TCR beta signatures.

This clonotype was observed many times. Its antigen is unidentified. Study conclusions and caveats: Of the TCR beta families, the public ones yielded a cumulative frequency that identified carriers of CMV plus the relevant HLA. The study found HLA-C-restricted CMV-specific TCR beta clonotypes dominating the ex vivo response.

The CDR3 consists of 13 residues. Germline V gene sequence: CDR1 DFQATT, CDR2 SNEGSKA (reference sequence). Trimming removed 2 bases at V and 1 base at J, with 8 bases between. One entry per CDR3 protein, called by TCRdb with MiXCR from the reads. The sample has about 210,000 distinct CDR3 sequences, under 8.5% seen once; the top ten hold around 6%. This sequence was found in a human donor in good health (CMV status not recorded). Some clones in this sample may be carry-over from other donors' samples. V and J are TRBV20-1 and TRBJ1-1; D may be TRBD1 (6 bases). The sequenced sample was PBMCs. The CDR3 is CSARKQGNTEAFF. The CDR3 DNA reads as TGCAGTGCTAGAAAACAGGGGAACACTGAAGCTTTCTTT.